One and the same sample provided the 11 T cell receptor beta chains below, sequenced in a study of blood T cell repertoires in COVID-19. Produced via immunoSEQ multiplex PCR; TCRdb's table is partial and in-frame only. The sample includes over 150,000 clones, 94% of them seen just once. The sample consisted of peripheral blood. These receptor sequences come from a man under 40 with COVID-19, enrolled during active disease.

The J gene is TRBJ2-1, the V gene TRBV11-3; 7 bases line up with TRBD2. In germline, CDR1 is SGHNT, CDR2 YENEEA. This CDR3 comprises 15 residues. V was clipped by 1 base and J by 4 bases; unmatched bases: 4. CDR3: CASSLGRGNYNEQFF. In nucleotides, the CDR3 is TGTGCCAGCAGCTTAGGGCGGGGGAATTACAATGAGCAGTTCTTC.

This clone appeared once. The chain joins TRBV7-3 to TRBJ1-6, with D possibly TRBD1 on 6 matching bases. CDR1 is SGHTA and CDR2 is FQGTGA in the germline V gene. The CDR3 loop spans 15 amino acids. Trimming pared 7 bases from V and 9 bases from J, leaving 19 bases between. CDR3 coding DNA: TGTGCCAGCACCTTTGAAACAGGGTCCCCTTCACCCCTCCACTTT. As protein: CASTFETGSPSPLHF.

The rearrangement joins TRBV18 to TRBJ2-5; D is perhaps TRBD2 (6 bases). CDR1 and CDR2 (germline): KGHSH, LQKENI. The CDR3 extends over 14 amino acids. Trimming pared 3 bases from V and 1 base from J, leaving 9 bases between. The DNA of the CDR3 is TGTGCCAGCTCACCGGGGAGGACCCAAGAGACCCAGTACTTC. Protein product: CASSPGRTQETQYF.

The J gene is TRBJ1-1, the V gene TRBV10-2; TRBD1 agrees at 7 bases. The CDR3 is 15 amino acids. CDR1 and CDR2 from the germline V gene are WSHSY and SAAADI. With V trimmed by 5 bases and J by 3 bases, 9 bases remained unmatched. The CDR3 protein is CASSHRVDRDTEAFF. CDR3 DNA sequence: TGCGCCAGCAGTCACCGCGTCGACAGGGACACTGAAGCTTTCTTT.

V and J are TRBV5-1 and TRBJ2-3, with 8 bases that match TRBD1. With V trimmed by 3 bases and J by 4 bases, 13 bases remained unmatched. The CDR3 has 17 residues. Germline V gene sequence: CDR1 SGHRS, CDR2 YFSETQ. The CDR3 spells CASSSEWTGWSADTQYF. CDR3 nucleotides: TGCGCCAGCAGCTCGGAGTGGACAGGGTGGAGTGCAGATACGCAGTATTTT.

The chain has TRBV10-3 and TRBJ2-2; TRBD1 matches 8 bases. Germline V gene data show CDR1 as ENHRY and CDR2 as SYGVKD. V lost 1 base, J lost 4 bases, and 8 bases stayed unmatched. The CDR3 has 17 residues. The CDR3 sequence: CAISEYRTGSTTGELFF. CDR3 DNA sequence: TGTGCCATCAGTGAGTACCGGACAGGGAGCACCACCGGGGAGCTGTTTTTT.

The chain recombines TRBV13 with TRBJ2-4, with D maybe TRBD2 (6 bases). This CDR3 region has 16 residues. V lost 0 bases to trimming and J lost 1 base, with 10 bases between them. Germline lookup yields CDR1 PRHDT and CDR2 FYEKMQ (reference sequence). CDR3 amino acids: CASSLGGRIAKNIQYF. CDR3 nucleotides: TGTGCCAGCAGCTTAGGGGGGAGGATTGCCAAAAACATTCAGTACTTC.

This chain uses TRBV7-3 with TRBJ2-6, with TRBD1 matching 7 bases. Germline lookup yields CDR1 SGHTA and CDR2 FQGTGA. The J segment lost 0 bases and the V segment lost 5 bases, leaving 10 bases of the junction unmatched. The CDR3 contains 18 residues. For the CDR3, the DNA is TGTGCCAGCAGCAGATCCGGGACAGACCTCTCTGGGGCCAACGTCCTGACTTTC. It is translated as CASSRSGTDLSGANVLTF.

The chain joins TRBV7-9 to TRBJ1-2, with TRBD1 identical over 8 bases. Germline V gene data show CDR1 as SEHNR and CDR2 as FQNEAQ (reference sequence). The CDR3 runs 16 residues. J was trimmed by 8 bases and V by 1 base; bases with no gene match: 12. CDR3 loop: CASSLGTGTRLSGYTF. Here the CDR3 DNA reads TGTGCCAGCAGCTTAGGGACAGGGACTCGACTAAGCGGCTACACCTTC. The variable domain in full, completed from reference TRBV7-9 and TRBJ1-2, reads DTGVSQNPRHKITKRGQNVTFRCDPISEHNRLYWYRQTLGQGPEFLTYFQNEAQLEKSRLLSDRFSAERPKGSFSTLEIQRTEQGDSAMYLCASSLGTGTRLSGYTFGSGTRLTVV.

This clone appeared a few times. The chain links TRBV5-5 to TRBJ1-2; 8 bases match TRBD1. The CDR3 spans 16 residues. Germline V gene data show CDR1 as SGHKS and CDR2 as YYEKEE (reference sequence). Trimming removed 0 bases from V and 4 bases from J; junction bases left unmatched: 8. CDR3 bases: TGTGCCAGCAGCTTGGTACGGCAGGGGGCTGGCTATGGCTACACCTTC. It codes for CASSLVRQGAGYGYTF.

This chain links TRBV27 with TRBJ1-5; D unresolved. The CDR3 has 13 residues. Germline loops: CDR1 MNHEY, CDR2 SMNVEV (reference sequence). Trimming cost V 2 bases and J 2 bases, with 4 bases left between them. CDR3 sequence: CASSLIGNQPQHF. CDR3 DNA sequence: TGTGCCAGCAGTTTAATCGGCAATCAGCCCCAGCATTTT.